Listed below are T cell receptor beta chains from one sample, sequenced in a study of CD8+ T cells in alopecia areata. The protocol was immunoSEQ multiplex PCR, while the TCRdb copy is restricted to in-frame clones and leaves out a portion. The table lists some 170,000 clones, less than 80% of them singletons, with approximately 10% in the top ten. The sequencing used CD8+ T cells sorted from blood, collected at week 0. Every receptor here comes from a human donor with alopecia areata. Each CDR3 is given with its conserved first and last residue. The D gene is left open where the match is weak. The size of a clone is reported for some rows only, either as once, few or many, or as a class for expanded clones.

v_call	d_call	j_call	clone_size	cdr3_aa	cdr3_nt
TRBV5-6	-	TRBJ2-7	few	CASTGPSYEQYF	TGTGCCAGCACCGGCCCCTCCTACGAGCAGTACTTC
TRBV9	-	TRBJ2-7	-	CASSASGFVGDEQYF	TGTGCCAGCAGCGCATCAGGCTTTGTTGGTGACGAGCAGTACTTC
TRBV2	TRBD1	TRBJ2-2	few	CASLRTGLNTGELFF	TGTGCCAGCTTGAGGACAGGGCTGAACACCGGGGAGCTGTTTTTT
TRBV5-1	TRBD1	TRBJ2-2	-	CASSSIPTYGQADTGELFF	TGCGCCAGCAGCTCCATCCCAACATACGGACAGGCTGACACCGGGGAGCTGTTTTTT
TRBV2	-	TRBJ2-2	-	CASMGGPNTGELFF	TGTGCCAGCATGGGTGGGCCAAACACCGGGGAGCTGTTTTTT
TRBV14	-	TRBJ2-3	-	CASSQVRTVFPDTQYF	TGTGCCAGCAGCCAAGTCAGGACAGTCTTTCCAGATACGCAGTATTTT
TRBV29-1	-	TRBJ2-7	-	CSVEYGGLSEQYF	TGCAGCGTTGAATATGGGGGGCTGAGCGAGCAGTACTTC
TRBV29-1	TRBD1	TRBJ1-2	-	CSVEGLPGQVPDNYGYTF	TGCAGCGTTGAAGGCCTCCCGGGACAGGTACCCGATAACTATGGCTACACCTTC
TRBV15	-	TRBJ1-5	-	CATSRWGGNSNQPQHF	TGTGCCACCAGCAGGTGGGGAGGGAATAGCAATCAGCCCCAGCATTTT
TRBV27	-	TRBJ2-7	once	CASSLNRVGYEQYF	TGTGCCAGCAGCCTGAATAGGGTGGGCTACGAGCAGTACTTC